Sequencing of this T cell receptor beta chain was carried out in a study of shared clonotypes between healthy human individuals. Study-level findings and limits: Blood alone was sampled, and tissue repertoires likely differ. The sharing of 4% to 5.5% of naive CD4 clonotypes was seen across a few donors.

Authors' methods: Filtering was not the same, since immunoSEQ gave junction-only sequences without quality scores. TCRdb's copy holds only in-frame clones and misses some; the assay was immunoSEQ multiplex PCR. The DNA gave D and trimming, while V, J and clone size come from that table. Here the sample spans about 650,000 clones, just under 97% being singletons. About this clone: Antigen specificity is unknown.

CD8 cells classed as naive were CD45RO-negative and positively selected for CCR7, excluding terminally differentiated effector memory CD45RA+ cells. There are 19 residues in the CDR3. With 5 bases removed from V and 7 bases from J, the gap between germline ends came to 30 bases. Germline V gives CDR1 SEHNR, CDR2 FQNEAQ (reference sequence). Sequencing input: naive CD8+ T cells sorted from blood. The chain carries TRBV7-9 and TRBJ2-1; TRBD1 is a possible D gene (6 bases). This sequence was found in a woman between 25 and 40 years old in good health. The chain's CDR3 is CASSPSPLAGPGVVNEQFF. The CDR3 coding sequence is TGTGCCAGCAGCCCCAGTCCCCTCGCGGGTCCAGGGGTCGTGAATGAGCAGTTCTTC.